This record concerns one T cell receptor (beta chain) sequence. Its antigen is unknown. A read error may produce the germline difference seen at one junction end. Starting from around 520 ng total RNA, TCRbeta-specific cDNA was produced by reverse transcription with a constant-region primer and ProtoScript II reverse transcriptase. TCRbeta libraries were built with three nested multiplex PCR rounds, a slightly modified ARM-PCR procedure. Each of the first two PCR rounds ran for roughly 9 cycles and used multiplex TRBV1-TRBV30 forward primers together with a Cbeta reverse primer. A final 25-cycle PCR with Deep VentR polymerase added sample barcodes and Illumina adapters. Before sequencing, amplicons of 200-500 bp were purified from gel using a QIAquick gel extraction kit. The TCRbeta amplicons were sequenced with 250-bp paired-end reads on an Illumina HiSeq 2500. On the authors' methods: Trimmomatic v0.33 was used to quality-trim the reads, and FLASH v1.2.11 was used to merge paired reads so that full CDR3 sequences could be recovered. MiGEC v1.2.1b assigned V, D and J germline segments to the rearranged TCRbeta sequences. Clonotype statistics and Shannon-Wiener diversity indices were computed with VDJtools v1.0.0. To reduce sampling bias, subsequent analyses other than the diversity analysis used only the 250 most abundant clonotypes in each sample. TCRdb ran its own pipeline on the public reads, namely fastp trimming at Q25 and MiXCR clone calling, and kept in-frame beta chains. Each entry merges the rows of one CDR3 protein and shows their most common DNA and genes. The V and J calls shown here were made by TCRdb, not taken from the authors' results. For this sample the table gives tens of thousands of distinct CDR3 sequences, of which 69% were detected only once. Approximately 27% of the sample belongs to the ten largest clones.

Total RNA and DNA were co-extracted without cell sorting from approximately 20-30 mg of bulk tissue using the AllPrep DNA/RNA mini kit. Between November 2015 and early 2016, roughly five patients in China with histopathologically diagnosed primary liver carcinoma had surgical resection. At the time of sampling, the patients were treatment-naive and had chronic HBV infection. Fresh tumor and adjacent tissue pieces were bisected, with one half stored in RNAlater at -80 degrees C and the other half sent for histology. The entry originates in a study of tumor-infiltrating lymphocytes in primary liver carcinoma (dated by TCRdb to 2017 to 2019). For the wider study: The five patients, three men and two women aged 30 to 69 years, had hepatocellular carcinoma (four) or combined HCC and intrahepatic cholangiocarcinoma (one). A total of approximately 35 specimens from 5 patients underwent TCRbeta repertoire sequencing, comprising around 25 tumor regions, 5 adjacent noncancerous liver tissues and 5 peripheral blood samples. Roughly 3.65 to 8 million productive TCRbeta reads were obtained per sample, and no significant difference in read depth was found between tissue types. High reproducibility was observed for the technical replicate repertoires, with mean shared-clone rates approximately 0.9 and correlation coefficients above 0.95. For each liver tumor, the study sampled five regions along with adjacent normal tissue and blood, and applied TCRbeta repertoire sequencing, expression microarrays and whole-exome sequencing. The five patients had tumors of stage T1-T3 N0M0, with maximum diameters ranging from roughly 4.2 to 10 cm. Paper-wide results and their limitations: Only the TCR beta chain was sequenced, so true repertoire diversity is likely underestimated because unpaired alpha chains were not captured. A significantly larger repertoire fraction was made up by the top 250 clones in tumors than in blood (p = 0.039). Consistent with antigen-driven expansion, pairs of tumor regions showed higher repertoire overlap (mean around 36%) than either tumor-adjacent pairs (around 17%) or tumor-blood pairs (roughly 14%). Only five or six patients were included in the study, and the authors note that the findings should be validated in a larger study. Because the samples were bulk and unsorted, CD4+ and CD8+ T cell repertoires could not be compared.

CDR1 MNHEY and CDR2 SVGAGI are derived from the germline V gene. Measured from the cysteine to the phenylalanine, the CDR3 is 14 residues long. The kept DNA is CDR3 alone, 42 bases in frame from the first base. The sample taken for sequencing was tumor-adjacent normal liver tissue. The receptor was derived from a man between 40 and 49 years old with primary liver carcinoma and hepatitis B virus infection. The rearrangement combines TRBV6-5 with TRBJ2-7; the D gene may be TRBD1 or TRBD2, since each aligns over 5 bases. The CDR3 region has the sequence CANSSPGATYEQYF. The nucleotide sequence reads TGTGCCAACAGTTCCCCCGGGGCCACATACGAGCAGTACTTC.